The present entry profiles one T cell receptor (beta chain) with its context. Its antigen remains unknown. This sample stems from a study of T-cell memory formation after mild COVID-19. About the study: TCR clusters were mostly donor specific. Notes on the study in general: A second wave expanding day 15 to 37 was CD4+-biased; contracting clones were balanced.

J gave up 2 bases and V 4 bases, and 8 bases lay outside the gene matches. CDR1 and CDR2 (germline): LGHNA, YNFKEQ. The CDR3 runs to 17 residues. TCRalpha and TCRbeta libraries used 5'RACE with constant-segment primers and UMIs. One entry per CDR3 protein results from TCRdb running MiXCR on the 5' RACE reads. The sample contains under 600,000 distinct CDR3 sequences, roughly a fifth of which appear only once. J is TRBJ2-5 and V is TRBV4-2; the match to TRBD2 covers 12 bases. The TCR originated in an adult woman who had mild COVID-19 (a few samples of this study predate the infection). Cell type and time point are not known. Sequencing input: PBMCs or a T cell subset sorted from them (not recorded which). CDR3 bases: TGTGCCAGCAGCCGGGCCCTGACTAGCGGGGGACAAGAGACCCAGTACTTC. Protein product: CASSRALTSGGQETQYF.